Each of the 4 T cell receptor beta chains below was sequenced from the same sample in a study of cytomegalovirus exposure and HLA in healthy donors. With 60 Vbeta and 13 Jbeta primers, the PCR was carried out. Method: immunoSEQ multiplex PCR; TCRdb's copy keeps in-frame clones and lacks some. Among 130,000 or so clones, more than 65% were seen once, and the ten largest hold roughly 3.9%. The sequenced material came from PBMCs. These receptors all stem from a male donor in good health and CMV-seropositive.

This clone came up a few times. The rearrangement joins TRBV11-2 to TRBJ1-2; tentative D call: TRBD1 (5 bases). This CDR3 contains 15 residues. V lost 4 bases and J 4 bases, leaving 16 bases between the germline ends. Germline lookup yields CDR1 SGHAT and CDR2 FQNNGV. The CDR3 sequence: CASSSLWRGSYGYTF. The CDR3 DNA follows: TGTGCCAGCAGCTCTTTATGGAGGGGATCCTATGGCTACACCTTC.

This chain joins TRBV28 and TRBJ1-1; 7 nucleotides line up with TRBD1. The CDR3 covers 15 residues. Germline V gene sequence: CDR1 MDHEN, CDR2 SYDVKM. V gave up 2 bases and J gave up 4 bases; unmatched junction bases: 7. CDR3 amino acids: CASSLPGQGGTEAFF. The DNA of the CDR3 is TGTGCCAGCAGTTTACCCGGGCAGGGGGGCACTGAAGCTTTCTTT.

This clone occurred once. This chain uses TRBV14 with TRBJ2-1; D uncertain. Germline V lookup: CDR1 SGHDN, CDR2 FVKESK. V shed 1 base and J shed 5 bases, with 9 bases lying between them. The CDR3 is made up of 14 amino acids. The DNA for the CDR3 is TGTGCCAGCAGCCAAGGAGCCACAGACAATGAGCAGTTCTTC. Protein product: CASSQGATDNEQFF.

V usage is TRBV5-1 and J usage is TRBJ1-6; D not certain. Germline V gene sequence: CDR1 SGHRS, CDR2 YFSETQ. V was shortened by 0 bases and J by 5 bases, with 9 bases between the two germline ends. This CDR3 comprises 15 residues. The CDR3 sequence is CASSLVPLDNSPLHF. CDR3 in DNA: TGCGCCAGCAGCTTGGTACCGCTAGATAATTCACCCCTCCACTTT. Looking up the rest from reference TRBV5-1 and TRBJ1-6 gives the full variable domain: KAGVTQTPRYLIKTRGQQVTLSCSPISGHRSVSWYQQTPGQGLQFLFEYFSETQRNKGNFPGRFSGRQFSNSRSEMNVSTLELGDSALYLCASSLVPLDNSPLHFGNGTRLTVT.